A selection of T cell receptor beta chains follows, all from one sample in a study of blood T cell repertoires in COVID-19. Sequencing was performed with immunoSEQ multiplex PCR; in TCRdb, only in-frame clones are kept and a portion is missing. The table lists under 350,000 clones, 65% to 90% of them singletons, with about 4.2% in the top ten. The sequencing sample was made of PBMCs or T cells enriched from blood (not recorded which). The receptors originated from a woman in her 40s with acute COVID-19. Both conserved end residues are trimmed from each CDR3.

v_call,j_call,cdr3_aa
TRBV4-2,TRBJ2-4,ASSQDYAGTSALKNIQY
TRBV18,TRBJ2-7,ASSPGLAESYEQY
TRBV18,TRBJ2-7,ASSPLAGDNTDEQY
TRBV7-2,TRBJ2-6,ASSLVTGSSGANVLT
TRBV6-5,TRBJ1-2,ASRTDRQGFYGYT
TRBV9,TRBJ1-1,ASSVGQGLIEAF
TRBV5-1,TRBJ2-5,ASSRAAGADETQY
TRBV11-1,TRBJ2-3,ASSLGHRDADTQY
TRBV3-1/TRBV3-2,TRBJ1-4,ASRSRDIATNEKLF
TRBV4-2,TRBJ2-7,ASSYREPYEQY
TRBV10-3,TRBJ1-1,AISDLKILRGLTEAF
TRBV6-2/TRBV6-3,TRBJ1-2,ASSYHSTYGYT
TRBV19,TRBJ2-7,ASSWGLADPYEQY
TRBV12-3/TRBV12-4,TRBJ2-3,ASSLRDRAQY
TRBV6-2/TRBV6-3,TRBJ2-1,ASSYSVGASYNEQF
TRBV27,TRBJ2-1,ASSLNGEGHNEQF
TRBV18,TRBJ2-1,ASSPNRVNSKNEQF
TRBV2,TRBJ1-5,ASSGGQEEGYQPQH
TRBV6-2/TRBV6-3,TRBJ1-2,ASSYSRGSISDGYT
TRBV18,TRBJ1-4,ASSPLRQGGAEKLF
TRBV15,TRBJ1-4,ATSRDHTANEKLF
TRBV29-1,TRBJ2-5,SVEKQTQY
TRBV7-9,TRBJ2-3,ASSLSSRGAGTDTQY
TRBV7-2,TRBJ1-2,ASSWGTGGSVYT
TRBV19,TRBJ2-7,ASSIMWGQETYEQY
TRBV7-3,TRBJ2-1,ASGSDTLRGHNEQF
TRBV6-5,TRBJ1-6,ASSYSTGRNSPLH
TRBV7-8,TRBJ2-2,ARGLNTGELF
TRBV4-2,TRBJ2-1,ASSQDRSVSGRAGEQF
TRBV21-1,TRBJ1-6,ASRLTGKNSPLH
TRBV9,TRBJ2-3,ASSLAGGIDTQY
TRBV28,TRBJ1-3,ASSPGGLSGNTIY
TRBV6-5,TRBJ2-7,ASSYVVGGYSYEQY
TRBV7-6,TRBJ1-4,ASSRGGGTNEKLF
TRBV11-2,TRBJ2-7,ASSLVQGFEQY
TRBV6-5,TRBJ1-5,ASSKTPQGDQPQH
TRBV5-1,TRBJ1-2,ASSSEDGFYGYT
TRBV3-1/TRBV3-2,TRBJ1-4,ASSQEDGVNEKLF
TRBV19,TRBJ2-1,ASKRQGVIGNEQF